This T cell receptor (beta chain) was sequenced in a study of T cell responses to AZD1222 COVID-19 vaccine. Notes on the study in general: Sampling captured repertoires only after the peak T cell response.

The CDR3 is 15 amino acids. The junction had 8 bases not matched to a gene; V was cut back by 2 bases and J by 4 bases. Germline CDR1 GTSNPN, CDR2 SVGIG (reference sequence). To note about this clone: Antigen specificity is unknown.

Produced via immunoSEQ multiplex PCR; TCRdb's table is partial and in-frame only. Of 85,000 to 90,000 clones listed, 70% to 90% are singletons. Here the sequenced sample was peripheral blood, taken on day 0 of MenACWY control vaccination. The rearrangement links TRBV30 to TRBJ2-3; 8 nucleotides line up with TRBD1. This clonotype was sampled from an adult in good health. This CDR3 is CAWSKMAGGADTQYF. CDR3 nucleotides: TGTGCCTGGAGTAAGATGGCAGGGGGCGCAGATACGCAGTATTTT.